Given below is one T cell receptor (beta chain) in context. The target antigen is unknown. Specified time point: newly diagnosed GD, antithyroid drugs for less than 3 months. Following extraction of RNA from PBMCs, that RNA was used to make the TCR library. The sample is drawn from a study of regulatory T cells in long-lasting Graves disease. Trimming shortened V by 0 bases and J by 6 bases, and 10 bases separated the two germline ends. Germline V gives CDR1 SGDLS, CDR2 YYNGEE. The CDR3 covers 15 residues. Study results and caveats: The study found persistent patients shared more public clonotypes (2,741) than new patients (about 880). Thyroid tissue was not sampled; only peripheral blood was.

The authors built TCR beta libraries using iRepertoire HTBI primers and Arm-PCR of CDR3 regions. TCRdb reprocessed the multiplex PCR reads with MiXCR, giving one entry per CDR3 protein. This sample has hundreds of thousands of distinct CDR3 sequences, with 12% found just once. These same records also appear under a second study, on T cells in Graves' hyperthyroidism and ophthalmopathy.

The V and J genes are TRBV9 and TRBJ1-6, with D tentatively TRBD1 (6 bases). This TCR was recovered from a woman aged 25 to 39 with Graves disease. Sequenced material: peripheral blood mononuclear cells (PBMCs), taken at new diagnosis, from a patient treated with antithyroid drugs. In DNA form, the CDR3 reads TGTGCCAGCAGCGTAGAAGGGGGAGGTAATTCACCCCTCCACTTT. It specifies CASSVEGGGNSPLHF.